Shown below are 16 T cell receptor beta chains from a single sample sequenced in a study of human thymus T cells. The table came from immunoSEQ multiplex PCR; TCRdb's copy has only in-frame clones and leaves some out. The sample shows 86,000 or so clones, 90% to 97% of them seen only once. During corrective heart surgery, resections were taken, and the thymus tissue came from them. Material for sequencing was thymus tissue. The receptors were sampled from a boy younger than two with a congenital heart defect but otherwise immunologically healthy.

Note on this clone: The junction shows a germline mismatch at one end, possibly a read error. CDR3 DNA: TGTGCCAGCAGCCAAGACACTAGCGGTCCTCAGTGTTTT. The encoded protein is CASSQDTSGPQCF. The J gene is TRBJ2-2, the V gene TRBV14; 8 bases map to TRBD2. The germline V gene encodes CDR1 SGHDN and CDR2 FVKESK. This CDR3 has 13 residues.

This chain uses TRBV12-2 with TRBJ2-1. TRBV12-2 counts as a pseudogene. The CDR3 totals 13 residues. CDR3 amino acids: CASRLLGENEQFF. CDR3 nucleotide sequence: TGTGCAAGTCGCTTATTGGGGGAAAATGAGCAGTTCTTC.

V and J are TRBV15 and TRBJ2-7; 10 bases are shared with TRBD1. The germline V gene encodes CDR1 LNHNV and CDR2 YYDKDF (reference sequence). The V and J ends lost 2 bases and 2 bases, in that order; junction bases with no gene match: 12. This CDR3 spans 18 amino acids. The CDR3 bases are TGTGCCACCAGCAGATACCGACAGGGGGCCGCACAGACCTACGAGCAGTACTTC. The encoded protein is CATSRYRQGAAQTYEQYF.

This chain links TRBV19 with TRBJ1-5; TRBD1 matches 9 bases. The CDR3 is 15 residues long. CDR1 is LNHDA, CDR2 SQIVND, per germline (reference sequence). J was trimmed by 2 bases and V by 7 bases; bases with no gene match: 6. As DNA, the CDR3 is TGTGCCAGTACCCTACAGGGGGCCGGCAATCAGCCCCAGCATTTT. Its translation is CASTLQGAGNQPQHF.

This rearrangement joins TRBV6-5 to TRBJ2-3, with D possibly called TRBD1 or TRBD2 (5 bases each). The V gene's germline CDR1 is MNHEY and CDR2 SVGAGI. The CDR3 covers 13 residues. The V end lost 4 bases, the J end lost 1 base, and 6 bases lay between the germline ends. CDR3 nucleotides: TGTGCCAGCAGTTGGGGGTGCACAGATACGCAGTATTTT. It encodes CASSWGCTDTQYF.

The chain links TRBV7-2 to TRBJ2-3; 11 bases are a match to TRBD2. The CDR3 spans 18 residues. V shed 5 bases, J shed 2 bases, and the junction held 12 bases outside the gene matches. Germline values: CDR1 SGHTA, CDR2 FQGNSA. The CDR3 DNA sequence: TGTGCCAGCAGCCCGGGGGGGCTAGCGGGGGGACCCACAGATACGCAGTATTTT. Its translation is CASSPGGLAGGPTDTQYF.

This sequence joins TRBV27 and TRBJ1-1; 8 bases are shared with TRBD1. CDR3 length: 16 amino acids. Germline loops: CDR1 MNHEY, CDR2 SMNVEV (reference sequence). The V gene end was trimmed by 2 bases and the J gene end by 2 bases; junction bases not matched to a gene: 7. CDR3: CASSLGRPGGNTEAFF. CDR3 sequence (DNA): TGTGCCAGCAGTTTAGGTAGGCCAGGGGGCAACACTGAAGCTTTCTTT.

The chain couples TRBV6-5 to TRBJ1-4; no clear D. CDR1 is MNHEY and CDR2 is SVGAGI in the germline V gene. The V end lost 6 bases, the J end lost 8 bases, and 13 bases lay between the germline ends. There are 13 residues in the CDR3. The chain's CDR3 is CASSHIGPEKLFF. In DNA, the CDR3 is TGTGCCAGCAGCCACATCGGTCCCGAAAAACTGTTTTTT.

The gene calls are TRBV6-1 and TRBJ2-4; D call uncertain. Deletions cut 3 bases from V and 15 bases from J, with 12 bases between. CDR3 size: 11 residues. Per the germline V gene, CDR1 is MNHNS and CDR2 is SASEGT. The CDR3 nucleotides are TGTGCCAGCAGTGAGGCTAAGTTCACGTACTTC. Translated: CASSEAKFTYF.

J is TRBJ2-7 and V is TRBV15; 8 bases match TRBD1. The CDR3 loop spans 18 amino acids. CDR1 is LNHNV, CDR2 YYDKDF, per germline (reference sequence). Trimming removed 0 bases from V and 0 bases from J; junction bases left unmatched: 10. The CDR3: CATSREKPMDRVSYEQYF. CDR3 nucleotides: TGTGCCACCAGCAGAGAAAAACCCATGGACAGGGTCTCCTACGAGCAGTACTTC.

This chain uses TRBV5-1 with TRBJ1-6, with D possibly matching TRBD1 (6 bases). Per the germline V gene, CDR1 is SGHRS and CDR2 is YFSETQ. The CDR3 loop spans 14 amino acids. The ends were cut back, 3 bases at V and 7 bases at J, with 11 bases in the middle. CDR3: CASSWRQENSPLHF. The CDR3 DNA follows: TGCGCCAGCAGCTGGAGACAGGAGAATTCACCCCTCCACTTT.

In its sample, this clone was seen once. The V call is TRBV6-1, the J call TRBJ2-3, with TRBD1 matching 7 bases. Trimming at V came to 7 bases and at J to 0 bases, leaving 7 bases not matched to a gene. The CDR3 totals 15 residues. Looked up from germline, CDR1 is MNHNS and CDR2 is SASEGT. Here the CDR3 reads CASINTGASTDTQYF. For the CDR3, the DNA is TGTGCCAGCATCAACACAGGGGCTAGCACAGATACGCAGTATTTT.

The chain employs TRBV5-1 and TRBJ2-7, with TRBD2 identical over 9 bases. V shed 0 bases and J 5 bases; nucleotides not matched to a gene: 3. This CDR3 spans 14 amino acids. Germline loops: CDR1 SGHRS, CDR2 YFSETQ. The CDR3 loop reads CASSLVAGGDEQYF. Written as DNA, the CDR3 is TGCGCCAGCAGCTTGGTTGCGGGAGGGGACGAGCAGTACTTC.

This clone occurred once. The V call is TRBV28, the J call TRBJ1-5, with TRBD1 as a possible D gene (5 bases). This CDR3 is 19 amino acids long. Germline assignment: CDR1 MDHEN and CDR2 SYDVKM. V dropped 2 bases and J dropped 1 base, with 21 bases sitting between them. CDR3 residues: CASSLQERGTTNSNQPQHF. CDR3 nucleotide sequence: TGTGCCAGCAGTTTACAGGAGAGGGGAACTACAAACAGCAATCAGCCCCAGCATTTT. The full variable domain, completed using reference TRBV28 and TRBJ1-5, is DVKVTQSSRYLVKRTGEKVFLECVQDMDHENMFWYRQDPGLGLRLIYFSYDVKMKEKGDIPEGYSVSREKKERFSLILESASTNQTSMYLCASSLQERGTTNSNQPQHFGDGTRLSIL.

This rearrangement joins TRBV5-4 to TRBJ2-3; 9 nucleotides match TRBD1. CDR3 length equals 14 residues. Germline loops: CDR1 SGHNT, CDR2 YYREEE (reference sequence). Losses at the gene ends were 4 bases for V and 7 bases for J; bases not matched to a gene: 7. In DNA form, the CDR3 reads TGTGCCAGCAGCCCGGGACAGGGTCTTTATACGCAGTATTTT. Amino acids: CASSPGQGLYTQYF.

The J gene is TRBJ2-3, the V gene TRBV4-2; TRBD2 matches 11 bases. J lost 0 bases, V lost 0 bases, and 14 bases had no gene match. Per germline, CDR1 LGHNA and CDR2 YNFKEQ. The CDR3 is 21 amino acids. CDR3 loop: CASSQDGLAGGPYSSTDTQYF. CDR3 bases: TGTGCCAGCAGCCAAGATGGGCTAGCGGGAGGACCCTACAGTAGCACAGATACGCAGTATTTT.